This T cell receptor (beta chain) was sequenced during a study of CD8+ T cells in alopecia areata. Study results and limitations: Elevated clonality characterized lesional scalp relative to normal scalp, particularly in alopecia totalis/universalis.

As the sequencing template, cDNA was produced by extracting RNA and reverse transcribing it. TCRdb's table, derived via immunoSEQ multiplex PCR, lists solely in-frame clones and lacks some. The sample records under 130,000 clones, roughly 50% being singletons. Trimming stripped 3 bases from V and 0 bases from J, with 13 bases between. CDR1 and CDR2 (germline): SGHDT, YYEEEE. The CDR3 contains 15 residues. As to this clone: The antigen is unknown.

The sequence was obtained from a human donor in good health. The genes are TRBV5-6 and TRBJ2-7; no definite D call. Sequences were obtained from CD4+ T cells sorted from blood. The DNA of the CDR3 is TGTGCCAGCAGCTCCCAGGCGGCGCTCTCCTACGAGCAGTACTTC. The encoded protein is CASSSQAALSYEQYF.